The present T cell receptor beta chain was sequenced within a study of cytomegalovirus exposure and HLA in healthy donors (dated 2017 in TCRdb). Context from the whole study: In an earlier analysis of 587 of the donors, 276 Gb of sequence data and 90 million to 120 million unique TCR beta sequences from 180 million or so T cells were reported. An early release that covered fewer than 800 HLA-typed donors contained approximately 300 gigabases of sequencing data and about 84 million unique TCR sequences. The genetic ancestry cluster associated with self-reported Caucasian donors included 70% to 85% of the roughly 400 genotyped donors. The aim of the study was to test whether cataloging public T cell receptors could identify signatures of past pathogen exposure. The T cell repertoires of some 670 subjects were profiled by immunosequencing and related to cytomegalovirus serostatus. In addition to the first cohort of 666 subjects, a separate validation cohort of under 150 different subjects was used. To predict cytomegalovirus infection status, the study combined high-throughput TCR immunosequencing, statistical association of individual TCRs with disease status, and machine learning. A later analysis re-analyzed previously published TCR beta repertoires from roughly 600 donors and added high-resolution HLA genotyping to study TCR occurrence patterns. Rather than using new phenotypic data, the later analysis identified candidate immune exposures from TCR beta sequences and from how often those sequences occurred across donors. In an earlier analysis of several hundred of the donors, high-throughput TCR beta sequencing was used to judge whether each TCR beta V gene segment behaved as functional or pseudogenic. Donor age, sex, ethnicity and CMV serostatus were collected together with the repertoire data. A later genetic analysis took genome-wide SNP genotypes for about 65% of the 666 donors and used that subset as a discovery cohort. Every discovery cohort repertoire had been produced on one sequencing platform. Class I and class II HLA loci were covered by the typing at four-digit resolution. The number of donors typed differed by locus, with roughly 629-640 for A, B, C, DRB1 and DQB1, roughly 520 for DQA1, some 570 for DPA1, and approximately 470 for DPB1. Several DR-DQ haplotypes were handled as single units for association and clustering because linkage in the cohort was strong. Among some 400 genotyped donors of the cohort, an average of roughly 240,000 unique TCR beta nucleotide sequences were sequenced per donor, roughly 20% of them non-productive.

The paper's findings and limits, for the study overall: A later analysis associated 16,951 TCR beta sequences with specific HLA alleles at a false discovery rate of 0.05. Most TCR sequences were observed very rarely across donors, whereas some public TCRs were present in many individuals. CMV serostatus was the only immune exposure information available for the cohort. In a later analysis, the rate of TCR association differed among HLA loci, with DRB1 alleles having the most associated TCRs and HLA-C alleles having the fewest. A further reported finding was that TCR beta sequences accurately predicted the HLA-A and HLA-B alleles for most subjects in the first cohort. The classifier was reported to diagnose cytomegalovirus status with high specificity and sensitivity in both the original cohort and the validation cohort. In a later analysis, most CMV-associated TCR beta chains were found to appear HLA-restricted, with HLA associations seemingly driven largely by CMV exposure. When HLA alleles, especially DR and DQ, strongly co-occurred, attributing TCR associations to individual alleles was difficult. Several of the top co-occurrence clusters appeared to be linked to parvovirus B19, influenza, CMV and Epstein-Barr virus, according to a later analysis. According to a later genetic analysis, donors in an Asian-associated ancestry cluster had fewer N-insertions in productive TCRs than the approximately 650-donor mean. In this cohort, only TCR beta chains were sequenced, and detectable features were limited by the absence of alpha or paired-chain data. The 87-base-pair reads could not distinguish some IMGT-functional V segments, including TRBV6-2 and TRBV6-3, so those segments were excluded. A later analysis found that HLA-associated TCR beta chains were more clonally expanded and had lower generation probabilities than equally common non-associated chains. The study gave a list of under 200 TCR beta chains associated with cytomegalovirus. A few of the identified cytomegalovirus-associated TCR beta chains were confirmed in vitro to be specific for cytomegalovirus antigens. Linkage disequilibrium might explain the correlated functional status among segregating V segments, but an unknown experimental factor could not be ruled out. HLA typing was unavailable for some donors at each locus, so association tests used only the typed subset. According to the authors, the approach could potentially be generalized to other disease states and immunological phenotypes. An earlier analysis of approximately 500 of the donors showed that most TCR beta V segments appeared in productive rearrangements either about 90% or about 30% of the time, which broadly matched IMGT annotations. Roughly uniform sequencing depth across donors was assumed in presence/absence analyses, although this assumption may not hold. A group of highly shared sequence variants was considered likely to be a technical artifact of the sequencing pipeline. V-gene and J-gene trimming of TCR beta chains was associated with a missense DCLRE1C variant in a later genetic analysis, and the association was replicated in an independent cohort. The earlier analysis of fewer than 750 of the donors excluded some 15 rarely observed V segments, including chromosome 9 orphons, because counts were too low.

The germline ends are 11 bases apart after V is trimmed by 10 bases and J by 2 bases. Via the germline V gene, CDR1 is MNHNS and CDR2 SASEGT. From its cysteine to its phenylalanine, the CDR3 spans 13 amino acids. The retained sequence is limited to the CDR3, 39 bases, with the frame set at the first base. Library prep was done by the immunoSEQ multiplex PCR assay. For the multiplex PCR, a mixture combining 60 forward primers for TCR Vbeta segments and 13 reverse primers for TCR Jbeta segments was used. The CDR3 region of rearranged TCR beta genes was amplified from genomic DNA by a multiplex PCR assay. Amplified TCR beta libraries were sequenced as 87-base-pair reads on the Illumina HiSeq System. For the original study's pipeline: In a later analysis, tens of millions of unique TCR beta chains were counted across the approximately 620 repertoires, and roughly 10 million of these chains were shared by at least two donors. To remove PCR and sequencing errors, raw reads were error-corrected and collapsed into unique sequences using a nearest-neighbor algorithm that merged closely related sequences. V, D and J gene segments were assigned by aligning CDR3 sequences to IMGT reference sequences. For a sequence to be retained, at least a six-nucleotide match to both a V gene segment and a J gene segment was required. Rearrangements were classified as productive when the CDR3 lacked stop codons and remained in frame with V and J, and all other rearrangements were classified as non-productive. Following IMGT convention, CDR3 was defined as the stretch from the second conserved V-encoded cysteine up to the conserved J-encoded phenylalanine. The earlier analysis of around 640 of the donors excluded sequences that lacked an unambiguous match to a single V gene segment. In an earlier analysis of 587 of the donors, V segments were called functional above 56.7% productive rearrangements and were called segregating when the between-donor standard deviation exceeded 5%. A statistical classification framework was built for diagnosing cytomegalovirus status from the catalog of TCR beta chain sequences. V and J gene assignment, in a later analysis, came from comparing TCR nucleotide sequences with IMGT/GENE-DB human TR gene sequences. A later analysis assigned CDR3 sequences and most-parsimonious VDJ recombination scenarios with the TCRdist pipeline. In a later analysis, each TCR beta chain was defined by its CDR3 amino acid sequence together with its V-gene family, and reads without a unique V-gene family were excluded. To address suspected cross-contamination and a sequencing artifact, a later analysis removed roughly 640 highly shared, low-generation-probability nucleotide sequences. In a later analysis, a clonal expansion index was calculated for each public chain from normalized within-repertoire ranks of inferred template counts. A later analysis computed generation probabilities with a VDJ recombination model fitted to out-of-frame rearrangements, and checked the results against IGoR. A later analysis scored TCR-TCR, TCR-HLA and TCR-CMV co-occurrence with hypergeometric tests, applying a repertoire-size bias correction to TCR pairs. False discovery rates were estimated in a later analysis by permuting HLA or CMV assignments 20 times. A later analysis grouped co-occurring TCRs with DBSCAN, adding TCRdist sequence similarity when clustering within HLA-allele-positive subsets. Repertoires with fewer than 30,000 or more than 120,000 public chains, plus five repertoires with anomalous nucleotide sharing, were excluded from co-occurrence clustering. The table was pulled from immuneACCESS by TCRdb, which kept in-frame rearrangements only. Such tables lose some clones; where checked, under half of the loss comes from unresolved V genes, and the rest has no known cause. V, J and clone size reflect that table, while D and trimming were determined from the DNA. In this sample the table shows 60,000 to 75,000 clones, approximately 85% of which occur a single time. The top ten clones comprise around 10% of the sample.

With respect to this clone: Its antigen is unknown. Base qualities are not at hand, and no much larger clone is one base apart.

The cohort consisted of hundreds of healthy bone marrow donors. All cohort members were sampled while nominally healthy, although unrecorded immune exposures were likely present. The donor tested CMV seronegative and was one of the 352 seronegative cohort members. A peripheral blood sample was provided by each donor, and peripheral blood mononuclear cells were used for TCR beta sequencing. Genomic DNA extraction from the blood cell samples was performed with the Qiagen DNeasy Blood Extraction Kit. The clonotype originates from a female donor in good health and CMV-seronegative. The sequencing sample was made of PBMCs. The rearranged segments are TRBV6-1 and TRBJ2-2; possibly the D gene is TRBD2, per 6 matching bases. The CDR3 has the sequence CAIGGGNTGELFF. The sequenced DNA: TGTGCCATCGGGGGAGGAAACACCGGGGAGCTGTTTTTT.